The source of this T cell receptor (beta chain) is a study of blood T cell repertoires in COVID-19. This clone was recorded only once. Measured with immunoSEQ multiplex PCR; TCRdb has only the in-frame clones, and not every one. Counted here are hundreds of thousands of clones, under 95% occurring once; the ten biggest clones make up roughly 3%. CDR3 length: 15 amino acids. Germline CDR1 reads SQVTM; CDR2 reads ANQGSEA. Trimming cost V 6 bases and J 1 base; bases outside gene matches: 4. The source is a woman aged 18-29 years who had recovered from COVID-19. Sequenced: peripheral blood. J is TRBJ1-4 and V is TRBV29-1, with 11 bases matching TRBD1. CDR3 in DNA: TGCAGCGTAACCGGGACAGGGGGAACTAATGAAAAACTGTTTTTT. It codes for CSVTGTGGTNEKLFF.